Listed here is a single T cell receptor (beta chain). This clonotype came up many times. Its binding antigen is unknown. The input lacks base qualities; no much larger clone sits a single base away. The library came from RACE. The sample was run on a NextSeq 500. During library preparation, unique molecular identifiers were attached to individual cDNA molecules so that TCRs could be counted in a quantitative, reproducible way. Both TCR alpha and TCR beta chains were sequenced from each blood RNA sample. The paper's data handling went like this. The median number of TCRs per sample was around 100,000, ranging from 23,224 to 690,600. V, J and CDR3 annotation of the TCR reads was performed with the Decombinator software suite. To make PS versus PT1 abundance plots, every sample was subsampled to the same number of TCRs (28,000). Expanded TCRs were defined as absent before sensitization and observed at least eight times at the 2-week time point. TCRdb reprocessed the public reads (quality trimming at Q25 with fastp, clone calling with MiXCR) and kept in-frame beta chains. CDR3 protein sequences are deduplicated, and each keeps its most common genes and DNA. Here the V and J calls rest on TCRdb's processing, not on the authors' analysis. This sample is represented by under 300,000 distinct CDR3 sequences; about 9.4% of them were singletons. Around 2.5% of the sample comes from the top ten.

The data stem from a study of human T cells and chemical hapten exposure (dated by TCRdb to the early 2020s). At the level of the whole study: For sensitization, 2% DPC in acetone was applied to an approximately 2 cm by approximately 2 cm area of upper inner arm skin. Patch tests used Finn chambers with 0.01% DPC on the upper back, scored after 6 days by International Contact Dermatitis Research Group standards. In alopecia patients, the study followed how the peripheral blood TCR repertoire changed in vivo over primary and secondary sensitization to diphenylcyclopropenone (DPC), a hapten. The mostly female patient cohort included alopecia areata with under or over 50% scalp involvement, alopecia totalis and alopecia universalis. Weekly therapeutic DPC doses were additionally applied to the scalp of patients throughout the roughly 26-week study period. Twenty-nine alopecia patients gave blood for TCR sequencing at one to four time points (pre-sensitization, 2, 6 and 24 weeks). Blood samples were taken from patients before sensitization (week 0) and at 2, 6 and about 24 weeks after DPC sensitization. Libraries were pooled for sequencing, and variation in per-sample TCR yields was attributed mainly to small differences in library volumes within the pool.

The sample's time point, from its label and the paper: pre-sensitization, week 0. The sample's treatment or condition label is to be understood as: therapeutic diphenylcyclopropenone sensitization with weekly scalp DPC. Blood at each patch-test visit was drawn before the patch test was applied. Eligible patients were aged 18 to 70, diagnosed with alopecia, deemed suitable for DPC therapy, and excluded if pregnant. Unfractionated whole blood was collected in Tempus Blood RNA tubes, and total RNA was extracted from that blood. The CDR3 holds 15 amino acids from the cysteine to the phenylalanine. Solely the CDR3 DNA is kept, with 45 bases framed from the first base. Compared with germline, V lacks 7 bases and J lacks 5 bases; bases without a gene match: 5. Study-wide findings and limitations: The number of TCRs above 1 in 1000 frequency did not change with DPC sensitization; there was no evidence of global repertoire structure alterations. The number of PT1 expanded TCRs positively correlated with patch test score, significant at thresholds 8, 16 and 32 but not 4. Because all patients had alopecia, a presumed autoimmune disease, the immune response of the patients might differ from that of healthy individuals. Significantly more large CDR3 similarity clusters were formed by expanded TCRs than by pre-sensitization or healthy control sets, consistent with antigen-driven responses. After repeated subsampling, changes were observed in the strength of the expansion versus patch-test correlation and in the threshold at which the correlation became significant.

Here the chain combines TRBV12-3 or TRBV12-4 and TRBJ1-6, and TRBD1 matches 10 of the central bases. Material: whole blood, obtained in connection with sensitization to the hapten diphenylcyclopropenone (DPC). The source is a woman in her forties with alopecia areata. Some clones in this sample may be carry-over from other donors' samples. The CDR3 region reads CASIKGTGDNSPLHF. The sequenced DNA: TGTGCCAGCATAAAGGGGACAGGGGATAATTCACCCCTCCACTTT.